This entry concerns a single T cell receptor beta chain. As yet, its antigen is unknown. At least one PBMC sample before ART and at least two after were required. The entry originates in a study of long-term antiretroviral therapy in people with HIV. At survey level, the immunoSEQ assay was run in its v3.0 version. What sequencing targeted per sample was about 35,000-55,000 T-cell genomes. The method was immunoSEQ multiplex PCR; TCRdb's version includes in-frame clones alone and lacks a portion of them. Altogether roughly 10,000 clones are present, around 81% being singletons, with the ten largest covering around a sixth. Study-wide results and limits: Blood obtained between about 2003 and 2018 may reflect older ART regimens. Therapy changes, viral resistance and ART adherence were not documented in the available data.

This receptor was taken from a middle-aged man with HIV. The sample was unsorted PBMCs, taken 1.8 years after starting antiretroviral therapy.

The CDR3 DNA follows: TGTGCCAGCAGCTTATGGGGGGGAACTGAAGCTTTCTTT. Translated, it gives CASSLWGGTEAFF. The chain joins TRBV7-6 to TRBJ1-1; possibly TRBD1 for D (5 bases). The CDR3 covers 13 residues. The V end lost 2 bases, the J end lost 5 bases, and 9 bases lay between the germline ends. Germline values: CDR1 SGHVS, CDR2 FNYEAQ.